A single sample gave rise to the 21 T cell receptor beta chains below, sequenced in a study of beta chain features in type 1 diabetes. Study-level results: Patients with Type 1 diabetes showed moderately but significantly shorter TCRB CDR3s in all four CD4+ subsets.

Their target antigens are unknown. cDNA synthesis used the whole RNA isolate, giving expressed TCRB sequences. Only in-frame clones appear in the TCRdb table, and some are missing; sequencing was by immunoSEQ multiplex PCR. Here the sample spans 300,000 to 350,000 clones, around 8.5% being singletons. Sequenced material: central memory CD4+ T cells from blood. The receptors stem from a man between 25 and 39 years old with type 1 diabetes.

This clone has a handful of counts. The rearrangement links TRBV28 to TRBJ2-7; D is possibly TRBD1 or TRBD2 (6 bases each). Looked up from germline, CDR1 is MDHEN and CDR2 is SYDVKM. V was pared by 4 bases and J by 1 base, with 17 bases between. The CDR3 covers 16 residues. The DNA of the CDR3 is TGTGCCAGCAGTTATTTCGCGTTAGGGGGGTCCTACGAGCAGTACTTC. Protein product: CASSYFALGGSYEQYF.

This clone has a handful of counts. One end of the junction fails to match germline, which may point to a read error. V usage is TRBV10-3 and J usage is TRBJ2-1; 7 bases are a match to TRBD2. The CDR3 consists of 11 residues. CDR1 is ENHRY, CDR2 SYGVKD, per germline. The CDR3 coding sequence is TGTGCCAGCAGTGAAGCGGGGGAGCAGTTCTTC. It is translated as CASSEAGEQFF.

CDR3 sequence (DNA): TGTGCCAGCAGTGATACTACAGGGGTGTCCCTTGAAGCTTTCTTT. Translation: CASSDTTGVSLEAFF. The genes are TRBV25-1 and TRBJ1-1, with 7 bases lining up with TRBD1. J gave up 7 bases and V 3 bases, and 11 bases lay outside the gene matches. The CDR3 runs to 15 residues. Per the germline V gene, CDR1 is MGHDK and CDR2 is SYGVNS.

This clone was seen more than once but under ten times. The chain has TRBV7-2 and TRBJ1-6; 8 bases are a match to TRBD1. The CDR3 has 14 amino acids. Germline V gives CDR1 SGHTA, CDR2 FQGNSA. J gave up 10 bases and V 5 bases, and 7 bases lay outside the gene matches. The CDR3 DNA follows: TGTGCCAGCAGCGCGGACAGGGTGCGGTCACCCCTCCACTTT. It yields the protein CASSADRVRSPLHF.

This clone was observed a handful of times. The identical CDR3 is also encoded by other nucleotide sequences in the sample. The chain links TRBV28 to TRBJ1-5; D gene uncertain. The V end was cut by 3 bases, the J end by 2 bases, with 2 bases between. Looked up from germline, CDR1 is MDHEN and CDR2 is SYDVKM. The CDR3 length is 12 residues. CDR3 nucleotides: TGTGCCAGCAGTTTGGGCAATCAGCCCCAGCATTTT. It specifies CASSLGNQPQHF.

This clone showed up just a few times. This rearrangement joins TRBV7-2 to TRBJ1-2; 9 bases map to TRBD1. The junction had 5 bases not matched to a gene; V was cut back by 5 bases and J by 7 bases. Looked up from germline, CDR1 is SGHTA and CDR2 is FQGNSA. The CDR3 contains 13 residues. As DNA, the CDR3 is TGTGCCAGCAGCCGGGACAGGGAATCTGGCTACACCTTC. It translates to CASSRDRESGYTF.

This chain connects TRBV5-1 to TRBJ2-2; possibly TRBD2 for D (7 bases). Per the germline V gene, CDR1 is SGHRS and CDR2 is YFSETQ. The CDR3 runs 16 residues. V was clipped by 3 bases and J by 5 bases, with 17 bases between them. CDR3 in amino acids: CASSSSAGHLTGELFF. The CDR3 DNA is TGCGCCAGCAGCTCTTCAGCGGGACACCTGACCGGGGAGCTGTTTTTT.

A few counts support this clone. The chain combines TRBV27 with TRBJ2-7; no clear D gene. Germline CDR1 is MNHEY and CDR2 is SMNVEV (reference sequence). The CDR3 runs 14 residues. The germline V and J ends were trimmed by 8 bases and 0 bases, with 14 bases remaining between them. CDR3 bases: TGTGCCAGCCGACAAGTCCCGCACTCCTACGAGCAGTACTTC. It translates to CASRQVPHSYEQYF.

This clone was picked up a small number of times. V usage is TRBV25-1 and J usage is TRBJ1-6; tentatively, D is TRBD1 (5 bases). The CDR3 totals 16 residues. Trimming stripped 6 bases from V and 8 bases from J, with 20 bases between. Germline V gene lookup returns CDR1 MGHDK and CDR2 SYGVNS. The CDR3 here is CASSGGGSQEYSPLHF. CDR3 nucleotide sequence: TGTGCCAGCAGCGGTGGGGGGTCCCAGGAGTATTCACCCCTCCACTTT.

This clone turned up a few times. Other DNA sequences in the same sample also yield this CDR3. The chain employs TRBV5-1 and TRBJ2-1; D remains unclear. CDR1 SGHRS and CDR2 YFSETQ come from the germline V gene. The germline V and J ends were trimmed by 0 bases and 0 bases, with 7 bases remaining between them. This CDR3 is built from 15 residues. CDR3 in amino acids: CASSLGQVSYNEQFF. For the CDR3, the DNA is TGCGCCAGCAGCTTGGGGCAGGTCTCCTACAATGAGCAGTTCTTC.

The J gene is TRBJ1-3, the V gene TRBV19, with 9 bases lining up with TRBD1. After removal of 5 bases from V and 3 bases from J, the junction contained 2 bases not matched to a gene. The CDR3 is 14 amino acids. The germline V gene encodes CDR1 LNHDA and CDR2 SQIVND (reference sequence). This CDR3 reads CASSWTGDGNTIYF. DNA for the CDR3: TGTGCCAGTAGTTGGACAGGGGATGGAAACACCATATATTTT.

This clone was counted only a few times. The chain carries TRBV28 and TRBJ1-4; maybe TRBD1 (5 bases). The CDR3 has 14 residues. Trimming cost V 6 bases and J 10 bases, with 18 bases left between them. The germline CDR1 and CDR2 sequences are MDHEN and SYDVKM. For the CDR3, the DNA is TGTGCCAGCAGCGCAGAGCAGGGCGGCGGAAAACTGTTTTTT. Translated, it gives CASSAEQGGGKLFF. Supplemented by reference TRBV28 and TRBJ1-4, the full variable domain reads DVKVTQSSRYLVKRTGEKVFLECVQDMDHENMFWYRQDPGLGLRLIYFSYDVKMKEKGDIPEGYSVSREKKERFSLILESASTNQTSMYLCASSAEQGGGKLFFGSGTQLSVL.

This clone has a count of ten or more. The rearrangement joins TRBV30 to TRBJ2-7; a possible D gene is TRBD2 (6 bases). The CDR3 spans 13 residues. From germline, CDR1 is GTSNPN and CDR2 SVGIG (reference sequence). Trimming took off 6 bases at V and 4 bases at J, with 16 bases between the two ends. As DNA, the CDR3 is TGTGCCTGTAACCGCGGTGGAGGGTACGAGCAGTACTTC. Protein: CACNRGGGYEQYF.

The chain couples TRBV10-1 to TRBJ2-3; D is undetermined. Germline CDR1 WNHNN, CDR2 SYGVQD (reference sequence). Between the trimmed V and J ends, which lost 4 bases and 2 bases, there was a span of 7 bases. The CDR3 runs 13 residues. The CDR3 here is CASSGQITDTQYF. The CDR3 region has the DNA TGCGCCAGCAGTGGGCAGATCACAGATACGCAGTATTTT.

Regarding this clone: A far larger clone is one nucleotide away, so this likely arose from a read error. The rearrangement uses TRBV7-2 and TRBJ1-1, with D perhaps matching TRBD1 (6 bases). CDR3 length equals 13 residues. CDR1 is SGHTA and CDR2 is FQGNSA in the germline V gene. V lost 3 bases to trimming and J lost 3 bases, with 8 bases between them. The CDR3: CASSFTGHTEAFF. DNA for the CDR3: TGTGCCAGCAGCTTTACAGGGCACACTGAAGCTTTCTTT.

Concerning this clone itself: At one boundary the junction diverges from the germline segment, which might be a read error. V and J are TRBV28 and TRBJ2-3; 13 bases map to TRBD2. The CDR3 is 18 residues long. CDR1 is MDHEN and CDR2 is SYDVKM in the germline V gene. As DNA, the CDR3 is TGTGCCAGCACTTTACTAGCGGGGGGGATGATAAGCACAGATACGCAGTATTTT. As protein: CASTLLAGGMISTDTQYF.

The chain joins TRBV18 to TRBJ1-2; no clear D gene. CDR3 size: 15 residues. The ends were cut back, 0 bases at V and 4 bases at J, with 12 bases in the middle. The germline CDR1 and CDR2 sequences are KGHSH and LQKENI. The CDR3 loop reads CASSPPEVGAYGYTF. In nucleotides, the CDR3 is TGTGCCAGCTCACCACCGGAGGTGGGTGCCTATGGCTACACCTTC.

In its sample, this clone was seen many times. This chain uses TRBV4-3 with TRBJ1-2, with D perhaps matching TRBD1 (5 bases). V was shortened by 0 bases and J by 4 bases, with 15 bases between the two germline ends. Germline V gene data show CDR1 as LGHNA and CDR2 as YSLEER. CDR3 length equals 16 residues. This CDR3 is CASSQDRSGDRYGYTF. In DNA, the CDR3 is TGCGCCAGCAGCCAAGATCGATCGGGGGATCGCTATGGCTACACCTTC.

This clone has just a few counts. DNA for the CDR3: TGTGCCACCAGGGCTGGGGTGAACACTGAAGCTTTCTTT. It is translated as CATRAGVNTEAFF. The chain has TRBV15 and TRBJ1-1; D is uncertain. Germline V CDR1 and CDR2: LNHNV, YYDKDF (reference sequence). There are 13 residues in the CDR3. The V end was cut by 6 bases, the J end by 0 bases, with 8 bases between.

V is TRBV19 and J is TRBJ2-5; D is uncertain. With 4 bases removed from V and 5 bases from J, the gap between germline ends came to 11 bases. CDR3 length: 13 residues. Germline V gene sequence: CDR1 LNHDA, CDR2 SQIVND (reference sequence). The CDR3 is CASSNTMEETQYF. The CDR3 DNA reads TGTGCCAGTAGTAACACCATGGAGGAGACCCAGTACTTC. The variable domain in full, completed from reference TRBV19 and TRBJ2-5, reads DGGITQSPKYLFRKEGQNVTLSCEQNLNHDAMYWYRQDPGQGLRLIYYSQIVNDFQKGDIAEGYSVSREKKESFPLTVTSAQKNPTAFYLCASSNTMEETQYFGPGTRLLVL.

The chain links TRBV7-9 to TRBJ2-2; TRBD1 matches at 8 bases. Per germline, CDR1 SEHNR and CDR2 FQNEAQ (reference sequence). V was pared by 7 bases and J by 3 bases, with 7 bases of the junction left unmatched. There are 15 residues in the CDR3. DNA of the CDR3: TGTGCCAGCACCGTCTACAGGGGGGACACCGGGGAGCTGTTTTTT. Its translation is CASTVYRGDTGELFF.